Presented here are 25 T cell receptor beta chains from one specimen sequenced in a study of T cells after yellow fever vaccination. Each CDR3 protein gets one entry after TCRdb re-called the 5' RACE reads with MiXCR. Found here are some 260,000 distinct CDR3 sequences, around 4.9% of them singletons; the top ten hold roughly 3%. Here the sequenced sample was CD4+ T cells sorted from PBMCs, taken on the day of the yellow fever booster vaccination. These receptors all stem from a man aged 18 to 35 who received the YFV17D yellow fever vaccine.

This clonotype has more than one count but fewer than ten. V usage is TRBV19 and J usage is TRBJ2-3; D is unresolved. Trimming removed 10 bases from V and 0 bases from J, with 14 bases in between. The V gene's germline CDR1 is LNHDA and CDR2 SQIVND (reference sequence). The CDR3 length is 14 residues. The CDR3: CATQDGRSTDTQYF. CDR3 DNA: TGTGCCACCCAGGATGGAAGGAGCACAGATACGCAGTATTTT.

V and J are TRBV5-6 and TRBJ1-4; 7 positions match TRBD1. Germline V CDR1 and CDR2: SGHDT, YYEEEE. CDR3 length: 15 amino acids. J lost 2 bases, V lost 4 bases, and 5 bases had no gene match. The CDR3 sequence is CASSLNRGTNEKLFF. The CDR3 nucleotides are TGTGCCAGCAGCCTGAACAGGGGTACTAATGAAAAACTGTTTTTT.

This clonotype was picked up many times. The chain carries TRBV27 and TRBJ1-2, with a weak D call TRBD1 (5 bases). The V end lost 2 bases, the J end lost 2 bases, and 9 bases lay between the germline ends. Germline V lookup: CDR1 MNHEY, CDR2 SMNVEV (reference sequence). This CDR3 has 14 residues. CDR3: CASSLVGPNYGYTF. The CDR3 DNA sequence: TGTGCCAGCAGTTTAGTGGGACCCAACTATGGCTACACCTTC.

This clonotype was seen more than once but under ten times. The CDR3 loop reads CASNTRERGYTEAFF. In DNA form, the CDR3 reads TGTGCCAGCAATACGAGGGAGCGGGGGTACACTGAAGCTTTCTTT. The chain uses TRBV6-5 and TRBJ1-1, with D perhaps TRBD1 (5 bases). This CDR3 is 15 amino acids long. Germline V gene data show CDR1 as MNHEY and CDR2 as SVGAGI. V was pared by 7 bases and J by 3 bases, with 18 bases between.

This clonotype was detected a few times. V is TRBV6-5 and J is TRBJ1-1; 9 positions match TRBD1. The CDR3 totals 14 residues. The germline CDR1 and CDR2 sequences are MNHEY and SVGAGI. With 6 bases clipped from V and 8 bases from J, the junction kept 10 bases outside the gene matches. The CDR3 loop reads CASRTPGQGSEAFF. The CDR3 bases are TGTGCCAGCAGGACCCCGGGACAGGGATCCGAAGCTTTCTTT.

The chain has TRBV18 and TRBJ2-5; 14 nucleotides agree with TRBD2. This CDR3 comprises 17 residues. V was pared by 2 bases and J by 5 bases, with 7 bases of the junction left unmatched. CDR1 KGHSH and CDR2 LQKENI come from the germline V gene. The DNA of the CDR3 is TGTGCCAGCTCACCAGCGACTAGCGGGGGGGTTAAGGAGACCCAGTACTTC. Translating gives CASSPATSGGVKETQYF. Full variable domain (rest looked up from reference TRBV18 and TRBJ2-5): NAGVMQNPRHLVRRRGQEARLRCSPMKGHSHVYWYRQLPEEGLKFMVYLQKENIIDESGMPKERFSAEFPKEGPSILRIQQVVRGDSAAYFCASSPATSGGVKETQYFGPGTRLLVL.

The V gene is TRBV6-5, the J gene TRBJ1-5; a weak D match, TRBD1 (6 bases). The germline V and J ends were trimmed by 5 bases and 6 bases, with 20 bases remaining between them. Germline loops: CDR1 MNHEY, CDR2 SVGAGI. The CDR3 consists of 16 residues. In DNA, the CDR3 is TGTGCCAGCAGTCCAAGGGGGGCTGGAGGAGCTCAGCCCCAGCATTTT. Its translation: CASSPRGAGGAQPQHF.

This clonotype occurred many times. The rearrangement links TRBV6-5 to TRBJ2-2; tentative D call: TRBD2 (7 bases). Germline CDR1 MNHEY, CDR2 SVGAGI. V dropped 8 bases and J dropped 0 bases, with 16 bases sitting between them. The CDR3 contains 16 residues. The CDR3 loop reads CASSGAGAANTGELFF. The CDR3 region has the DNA TGTGCCAGCTCCGGGGCGGGGGCGGCGAACACCGGGGAGCTGTTTTTT.

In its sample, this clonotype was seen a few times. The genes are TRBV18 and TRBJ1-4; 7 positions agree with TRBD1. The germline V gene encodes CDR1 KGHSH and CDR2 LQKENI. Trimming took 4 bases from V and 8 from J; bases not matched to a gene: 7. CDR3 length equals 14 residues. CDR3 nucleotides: TGTGCCAGCTCACAAGACAGGGCCGACGAAAAACTGTTTTTT. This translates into CASSQDRADEKLFF. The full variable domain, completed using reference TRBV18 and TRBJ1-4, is NAGVMQNPRHLVRRRGQEARLRCSPMKGHSHVYWYRQLPEEGLKFMVYLQKENIIDESGMPKERFSAEFPKEGPSILRIQQVVRGDSAAYFCASSQDRADEKLFFGSGTQLSVL.

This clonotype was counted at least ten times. The CDR3 DNA is TGCGCCAGCAGCATCAGGACAGCGAACACCGGGGAGCTGTTTTTT. This translates into CASSIRTANTGELFF. V gene TRBV5-1 combines with J gene TRBJ2-2, with D perhaps matching TRBD1 (6 bases). The CDR3 spans 15 residues. From germline, CDR1 is SGHRS and CDR2 YFSETQ. V lost 4 bases, J lost 0 bases, and 10 bases lay in between.

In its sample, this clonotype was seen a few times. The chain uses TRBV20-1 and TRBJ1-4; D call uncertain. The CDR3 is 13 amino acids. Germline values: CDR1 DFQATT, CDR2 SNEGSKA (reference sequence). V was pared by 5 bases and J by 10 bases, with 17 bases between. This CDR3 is CSAFPDLRVKLFF. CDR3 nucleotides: TGCAGTGCTTTCCCCGACCTACGGGTAAAACTGTTTTTT.

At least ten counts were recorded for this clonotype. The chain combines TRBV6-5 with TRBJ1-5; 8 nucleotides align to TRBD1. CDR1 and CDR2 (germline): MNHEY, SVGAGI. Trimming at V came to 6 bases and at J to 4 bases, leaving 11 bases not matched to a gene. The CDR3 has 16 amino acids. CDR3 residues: CASSRTVQGANQPQHF. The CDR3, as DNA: TGTGCCAGCAGCCGCACGGTGCAGGGGGCAAATCAGCCCCAGCATTTT.

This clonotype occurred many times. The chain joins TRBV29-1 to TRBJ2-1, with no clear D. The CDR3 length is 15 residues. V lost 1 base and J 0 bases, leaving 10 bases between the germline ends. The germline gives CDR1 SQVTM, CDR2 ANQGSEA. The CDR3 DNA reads TGCAGCGTTGAAGGCCGGCGGCGCTCCTACAATGAGCAGTTCTTC. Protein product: CSVEGRRRSYNEQFF.

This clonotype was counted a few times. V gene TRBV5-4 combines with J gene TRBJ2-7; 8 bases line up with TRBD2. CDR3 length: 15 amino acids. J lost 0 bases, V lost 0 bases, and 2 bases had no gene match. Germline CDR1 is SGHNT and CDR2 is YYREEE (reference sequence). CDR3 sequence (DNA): TGTGCCAGCAGCTTGGAACTAGCGGTCTCCTACGAGCAGTACTTC. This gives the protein CASSLELAVSYEQYF.

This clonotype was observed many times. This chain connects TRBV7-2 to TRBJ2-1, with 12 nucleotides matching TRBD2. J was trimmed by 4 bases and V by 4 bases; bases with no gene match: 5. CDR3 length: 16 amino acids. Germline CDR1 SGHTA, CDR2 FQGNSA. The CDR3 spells CASSSLLAGGYNEQFF. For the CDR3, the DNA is TGTGCCAGCAGCTCGCTCCTAGCGGGGGGGTACAATGAGCAGTTCTTC.

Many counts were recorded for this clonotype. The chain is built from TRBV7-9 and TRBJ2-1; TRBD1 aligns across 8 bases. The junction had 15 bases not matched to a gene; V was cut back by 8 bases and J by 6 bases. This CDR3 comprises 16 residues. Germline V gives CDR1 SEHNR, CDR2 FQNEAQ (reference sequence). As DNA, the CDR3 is TGTGCCAGCTCCCCCAGGGGGCGGGAAGGGTCCAATGAGCAGTTCTTC. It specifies CASSPRGREGSNEQFF.

CDR3 coding DNA: TGCAGTGCCCCCGACGGAGAATATGGCTACACCTTC. Translating gives CSAPDGEYGYTF. This chain links TRBV20-1 with TRBJ1-2, with D unclear. CDR1 DFQATT and CDR2 SNEGSKA come from the germline V gene (reference sequence). Trimming took off 6 bases at V and 5 bases at J, with 13 bases between the two ends. The CDR3 length is 12 residues.

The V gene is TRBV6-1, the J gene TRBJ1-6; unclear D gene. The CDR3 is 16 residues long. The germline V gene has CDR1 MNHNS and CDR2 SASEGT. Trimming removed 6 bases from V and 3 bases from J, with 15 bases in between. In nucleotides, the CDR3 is TGTGCCAGCAGGGCTTCCGAGGGAATCTATAATTCACCCCTCCACTTT. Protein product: CASRASEGIYNSPLHF.

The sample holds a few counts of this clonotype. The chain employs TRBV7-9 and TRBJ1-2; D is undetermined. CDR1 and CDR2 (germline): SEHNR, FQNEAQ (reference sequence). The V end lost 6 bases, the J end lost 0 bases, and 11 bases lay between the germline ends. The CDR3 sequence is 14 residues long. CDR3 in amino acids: CASRLDAANYGYTF. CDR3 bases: TGTGCCAGCAGGCTAGACGCAGCTAACTATGGCTACACCTTC. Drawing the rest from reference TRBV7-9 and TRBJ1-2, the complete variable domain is DTGVSQNPRHKITKRGQNVTFRCDPISEHNRLYWYRQTLGQGPEFLTYFQNEAQLEKSRLLSDRFSAERPKGSFSTLEIQRTEQGDSAMYLCASRLDAANYGYTFGSGTRLTVV.

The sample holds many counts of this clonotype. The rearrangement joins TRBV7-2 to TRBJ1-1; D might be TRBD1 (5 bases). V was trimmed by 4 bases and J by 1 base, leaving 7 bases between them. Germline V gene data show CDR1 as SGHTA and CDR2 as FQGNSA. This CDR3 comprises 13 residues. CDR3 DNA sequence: TGTGCCAGCAGCTCCGACAGGAACACTGAAGCTTTCTTT. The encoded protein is CASSSDRNTEAFF.

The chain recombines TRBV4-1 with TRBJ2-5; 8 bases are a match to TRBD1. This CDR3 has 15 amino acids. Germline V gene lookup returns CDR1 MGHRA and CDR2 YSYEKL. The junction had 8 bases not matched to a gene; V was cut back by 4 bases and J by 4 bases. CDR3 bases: TGCGCCAGCAGCCGGCCGACAGGGGTAGGAGAGACCCAGTACTTC. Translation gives CASSRPTGVGETQYF.

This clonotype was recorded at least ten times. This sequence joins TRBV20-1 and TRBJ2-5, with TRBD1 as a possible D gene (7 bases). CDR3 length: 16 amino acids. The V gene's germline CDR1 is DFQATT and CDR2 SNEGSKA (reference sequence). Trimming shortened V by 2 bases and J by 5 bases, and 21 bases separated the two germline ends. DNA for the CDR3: TGCAGTGCTAGACGCCCGCCTGGAGGGGGCTGGGAGACCCAGTACTTC. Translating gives CSARRPPGGGWETQYF.

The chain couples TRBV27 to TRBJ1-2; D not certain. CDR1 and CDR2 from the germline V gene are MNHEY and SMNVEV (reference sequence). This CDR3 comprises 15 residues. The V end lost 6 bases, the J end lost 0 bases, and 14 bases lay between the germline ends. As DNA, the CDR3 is TGTGCCAGCAGCGAAGCGACCCCAGCTAACTATGGCTACACCTTC. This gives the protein CASSEATPANYGYTF.

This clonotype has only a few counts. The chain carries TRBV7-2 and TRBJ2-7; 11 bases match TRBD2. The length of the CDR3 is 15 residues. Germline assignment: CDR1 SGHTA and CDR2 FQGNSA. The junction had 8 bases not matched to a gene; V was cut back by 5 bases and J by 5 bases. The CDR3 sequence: CASSTRSGGVDEQYF. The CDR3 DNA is TGTGCCAGCAGCACCCGTAGCGGGGGGGTGGACGAGCAGTACTTC.

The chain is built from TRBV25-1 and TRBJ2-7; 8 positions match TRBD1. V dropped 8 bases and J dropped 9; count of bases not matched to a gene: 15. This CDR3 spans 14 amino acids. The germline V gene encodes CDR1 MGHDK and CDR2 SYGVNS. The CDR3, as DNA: TGTGCCAGCCGCAAGACAGGGGATGAGTTAGGGCAGTACTTC. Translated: CASRKTGDELGQYF.